This TCR beta chain was found in a study of response to subunit inactivated influenza vaccine. Whole-study findings and limits: Authors suggested few new T cells are recruited by each seasonal influenza vaccination.

On this clonotype itself: Its antigen is unidentified.

TCRdb used MiXCR to reprocess the RT-PCR reads, holding one entry per CDR3 protein. Of over 450,000 distinct CDR3 sequences detected, under 15% appear once; the ten largest clones hold around 13%. Germline assignment: CDR1 LNHNV and CDR2 YYDKDF (reference sequence). The CDR3 extends over 15 amino acids. Trimming cost V 3 bases and J 5 bases, with 15 bases left between them. The clonotype was recovered from a man between 50 and 59 years old who received an inactivated influenza vaccine. The chain has TRBV15 and TRBJ2-3; TRBD2 is a possible D gene (5 bases). Sequences were derived from PBMCs from blood, sampled 45 days after vaccination. This CDR3 reads CATSRRAEPGDTQYF. In DNA form, the CDR3 reads TGTGCCACCAGCAGGCGAGCGGAACCGGGAGATACGCAGTATTTT.